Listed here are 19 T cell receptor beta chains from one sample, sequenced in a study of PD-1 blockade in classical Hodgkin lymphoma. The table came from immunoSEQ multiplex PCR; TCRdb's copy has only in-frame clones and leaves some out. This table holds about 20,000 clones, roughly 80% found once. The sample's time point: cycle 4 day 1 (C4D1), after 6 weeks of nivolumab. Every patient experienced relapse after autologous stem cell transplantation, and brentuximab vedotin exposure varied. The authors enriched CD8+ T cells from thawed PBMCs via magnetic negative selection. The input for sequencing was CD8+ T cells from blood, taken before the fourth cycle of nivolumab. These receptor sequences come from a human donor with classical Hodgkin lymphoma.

CDR3 in DNA: TGTGCCAACTGGGAGTCTAGCAATCAGCCCCAGCATTTT. Translated, it gives CANWESSNQPQHF. J is TRBJ1-5 and V is TRBV9; D ambiguous. The CDR3 has 13 residues. Trimming cost V 9 bases and J 0 bases, with 10 bases left between them. CDR1 and CDR2 (germline): SGDLS, YYNGEE.

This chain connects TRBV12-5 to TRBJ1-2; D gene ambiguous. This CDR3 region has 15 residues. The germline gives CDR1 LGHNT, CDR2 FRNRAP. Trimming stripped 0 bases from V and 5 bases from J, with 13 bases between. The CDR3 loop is CASGLVAEGLYGYTF. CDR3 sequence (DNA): TGTGCTAGTGGTTTGGTAGCAGAGGGTTTGTATGGCTACACCTTC.

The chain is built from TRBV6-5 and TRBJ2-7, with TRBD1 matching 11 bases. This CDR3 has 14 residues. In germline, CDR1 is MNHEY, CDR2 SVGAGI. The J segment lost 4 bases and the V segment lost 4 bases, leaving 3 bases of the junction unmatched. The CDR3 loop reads CASSWGQGGYEQYF. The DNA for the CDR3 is TGTGCCAGCAGTTGGGGACAGGGGGGATACGAGCAGTACTTC.

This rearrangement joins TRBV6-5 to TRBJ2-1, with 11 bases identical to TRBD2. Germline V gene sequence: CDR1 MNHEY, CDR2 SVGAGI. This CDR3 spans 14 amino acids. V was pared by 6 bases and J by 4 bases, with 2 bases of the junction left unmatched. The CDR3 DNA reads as TGTGCCAGCAGGCTAGCGGGGGGATACAATGAGCAGTTCTTC. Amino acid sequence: CASRLAGGYNEQFF.

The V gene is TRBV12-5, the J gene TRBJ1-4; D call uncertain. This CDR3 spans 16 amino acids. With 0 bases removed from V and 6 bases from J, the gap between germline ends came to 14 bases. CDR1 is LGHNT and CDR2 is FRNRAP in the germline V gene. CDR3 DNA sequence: TGTGCTAGTGGTTTGGTACTGGGCGCTAGCTATGAAAAACTGTTTTTT. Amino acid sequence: CASGLVLGASYEKLFF.

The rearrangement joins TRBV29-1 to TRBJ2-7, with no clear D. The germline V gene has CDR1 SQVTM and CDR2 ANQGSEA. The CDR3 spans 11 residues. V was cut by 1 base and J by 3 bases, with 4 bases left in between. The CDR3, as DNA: TGCAGCGTTGAAGGAGACTACGAGCAGTACTTC. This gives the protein CSVEGDYEQYF.

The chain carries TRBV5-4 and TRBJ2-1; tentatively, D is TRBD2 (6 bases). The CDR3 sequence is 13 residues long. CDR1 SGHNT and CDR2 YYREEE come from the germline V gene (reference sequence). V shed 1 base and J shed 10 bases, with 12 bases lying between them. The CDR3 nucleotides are TGTGCCAGCAGCTTGCTTGGAGGGGTCGAGCAGTTCTTC. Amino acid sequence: CASSLLGGVEQFF.

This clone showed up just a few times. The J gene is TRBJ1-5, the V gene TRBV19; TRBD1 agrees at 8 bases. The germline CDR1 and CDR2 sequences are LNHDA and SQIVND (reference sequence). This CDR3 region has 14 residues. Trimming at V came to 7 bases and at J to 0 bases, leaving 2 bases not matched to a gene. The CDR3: CASTGQVSNQPQHF. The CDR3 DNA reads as TGTGCCAGTACGGGACAGGTTAGCAATCAGCCCCAGCATTTT.

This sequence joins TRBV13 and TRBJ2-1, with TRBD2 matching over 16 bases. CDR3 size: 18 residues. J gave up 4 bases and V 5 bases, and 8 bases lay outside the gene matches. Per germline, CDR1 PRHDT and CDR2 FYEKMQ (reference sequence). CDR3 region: CASSPEGLAGGLYNEQFF. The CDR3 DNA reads TGTGCCAGCAGCCCAGAGGGACTAGCGGGGGGGTTGTACAATGAGCAGTTCTTC.

CDR3 coding DNA: TGTGCCAGCAGTGATAGGGCGGGGGGGACAGGACGCTATAGCAATCAGCCCCAGCATTTT. It translates to CASSDRAGGTGRYSNQPQHF. The chain employs TRBV2 and TRBJ1-5; 8 nucleotides align to TRBD1. Germline V gives CDR1 SNHLY, CDR2 FYNNEI. Trimming at V came to 3 bases and at J to 0 bases, leaving 16 bases not matched to a gene. The CDR3 consists of 20 residues.

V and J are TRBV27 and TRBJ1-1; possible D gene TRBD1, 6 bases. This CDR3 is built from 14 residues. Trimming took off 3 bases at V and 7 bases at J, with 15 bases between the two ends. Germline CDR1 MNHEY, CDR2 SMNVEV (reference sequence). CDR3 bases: TGTGCCAGCAGTTTTCAGGGGCCTCGTATTGAAGCTTTCTTT. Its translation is CASSFQGPRIEAFF.

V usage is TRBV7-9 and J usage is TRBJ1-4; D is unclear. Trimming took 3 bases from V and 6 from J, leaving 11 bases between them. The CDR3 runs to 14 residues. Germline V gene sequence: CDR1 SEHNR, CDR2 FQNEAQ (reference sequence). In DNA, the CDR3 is TGTGCCAGCAGCTTGGTGGCAGGTTATGAAAAACTGTTTTTT. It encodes CASSLVAGYEKLFF. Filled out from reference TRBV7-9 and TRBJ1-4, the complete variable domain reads DTGVSQNPRHKITKRGQNVTFRCDPISEHNRLYWYRQTLGQGPEFLTYFQNEAQLEKSRLLSDRFSAERPKGSFSTLEIQRTEQGDSAMYLCASSLVAGYEKLFFGSGTQLSVL.

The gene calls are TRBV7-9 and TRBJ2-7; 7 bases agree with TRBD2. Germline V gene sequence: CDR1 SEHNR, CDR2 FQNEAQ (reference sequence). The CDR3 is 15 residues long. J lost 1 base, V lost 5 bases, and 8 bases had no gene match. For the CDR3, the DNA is TGTGCCAGCAGCCCCGGGGAGCGGGGATCCTACGAGCAGTACTTC. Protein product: CASSPGERGSYEQYF.

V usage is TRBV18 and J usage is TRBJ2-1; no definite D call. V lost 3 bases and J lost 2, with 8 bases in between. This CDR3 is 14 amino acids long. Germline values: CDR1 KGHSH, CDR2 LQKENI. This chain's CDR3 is CASSPSKTYNEQFF. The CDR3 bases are TGTGCCAGCTCACCTTCGAAAACCTACAATGAGCAGTTCTTC.

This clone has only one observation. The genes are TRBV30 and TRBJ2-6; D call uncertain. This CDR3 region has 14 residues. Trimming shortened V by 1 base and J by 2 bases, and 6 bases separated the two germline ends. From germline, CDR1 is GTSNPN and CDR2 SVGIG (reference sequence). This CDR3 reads CAWSEGTGANVLTF. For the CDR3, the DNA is TGTGCCTGGAGTGAAGGCACTGGGGCCAACGTCCTGACTTTC.

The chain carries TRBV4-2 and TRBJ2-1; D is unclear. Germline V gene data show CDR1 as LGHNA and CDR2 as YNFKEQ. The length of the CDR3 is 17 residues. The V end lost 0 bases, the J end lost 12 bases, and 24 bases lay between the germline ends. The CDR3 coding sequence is TGTGCCAGCAGCCAAGAACTCCTTGGTGGCCCGGCCGACGGGCAGTTCTTC. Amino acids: CASSQELLGGPADGQFF.

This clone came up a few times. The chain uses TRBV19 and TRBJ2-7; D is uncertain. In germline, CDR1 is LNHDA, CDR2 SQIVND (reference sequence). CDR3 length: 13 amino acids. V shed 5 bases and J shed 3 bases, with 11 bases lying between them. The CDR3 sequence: CASSDTLVYEQYF. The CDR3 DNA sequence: TGTGCCAGTAGTGACACCCTGGTCTACGAGCAGTACTTC.

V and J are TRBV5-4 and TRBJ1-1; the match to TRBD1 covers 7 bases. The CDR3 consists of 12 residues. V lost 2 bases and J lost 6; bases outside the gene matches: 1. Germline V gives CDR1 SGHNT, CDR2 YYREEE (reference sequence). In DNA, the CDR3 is TGTGCCAGCAGCTTCGGGACAGCTGAAGCTTTCTTT. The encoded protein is CASSFGTAEAFF.

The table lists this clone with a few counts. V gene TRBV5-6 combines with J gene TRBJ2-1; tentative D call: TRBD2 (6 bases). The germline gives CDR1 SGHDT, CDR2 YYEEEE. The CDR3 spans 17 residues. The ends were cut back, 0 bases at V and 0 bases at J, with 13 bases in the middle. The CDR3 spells CASSLAFGGFSYNEQFF. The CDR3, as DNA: TGTGCCAGCAGCTTGGCCTTCGGGGGTTTCTCCTACAATGAGCAGTTCTTC.